This TCR beta chain was profiled in a study of blood T cell repertoires in COVID-19. Looking at the study overall: PBMCs, B-cell-depleted T cells, or T cells were the source of the cDNA or gDNA that made up the material.

The germline V gene encodes CDR1 SGHVS and CDR2 FNYEAQ. V gave up 5 bases and J gave up 3 bases, with 20 bases separating them. This CDR3 comprises 18 residues. In the original analysis: The authors estimated nucleated cell counts from reference gene primer amplification. Measured with immunoSEQ multiplex PCR; TCRdb has only the in-frame clones, and not every one. The DNA gave D and trimming, while V, J and clone size come from that table. The data hold hundreds of thousands of clones, with roughly 90% observed a single time. This clone appeared once. Specimen: peripheral blood. The chain joins TRBV7-6 to TRBJ1-6; a possible D gene is TRBD1 (6 bases). The clonotype was recovered from a man between 18 and 29 years old with COVID-19, enrolled during active disease. Here the CDR3 DNA reads TGTGCCAGCAGCAACCGAATACAGGGCCTGGGCTATAATTCACCCCTCCACTTT. This encodes CASSNRIQGLGYNSPLHF.